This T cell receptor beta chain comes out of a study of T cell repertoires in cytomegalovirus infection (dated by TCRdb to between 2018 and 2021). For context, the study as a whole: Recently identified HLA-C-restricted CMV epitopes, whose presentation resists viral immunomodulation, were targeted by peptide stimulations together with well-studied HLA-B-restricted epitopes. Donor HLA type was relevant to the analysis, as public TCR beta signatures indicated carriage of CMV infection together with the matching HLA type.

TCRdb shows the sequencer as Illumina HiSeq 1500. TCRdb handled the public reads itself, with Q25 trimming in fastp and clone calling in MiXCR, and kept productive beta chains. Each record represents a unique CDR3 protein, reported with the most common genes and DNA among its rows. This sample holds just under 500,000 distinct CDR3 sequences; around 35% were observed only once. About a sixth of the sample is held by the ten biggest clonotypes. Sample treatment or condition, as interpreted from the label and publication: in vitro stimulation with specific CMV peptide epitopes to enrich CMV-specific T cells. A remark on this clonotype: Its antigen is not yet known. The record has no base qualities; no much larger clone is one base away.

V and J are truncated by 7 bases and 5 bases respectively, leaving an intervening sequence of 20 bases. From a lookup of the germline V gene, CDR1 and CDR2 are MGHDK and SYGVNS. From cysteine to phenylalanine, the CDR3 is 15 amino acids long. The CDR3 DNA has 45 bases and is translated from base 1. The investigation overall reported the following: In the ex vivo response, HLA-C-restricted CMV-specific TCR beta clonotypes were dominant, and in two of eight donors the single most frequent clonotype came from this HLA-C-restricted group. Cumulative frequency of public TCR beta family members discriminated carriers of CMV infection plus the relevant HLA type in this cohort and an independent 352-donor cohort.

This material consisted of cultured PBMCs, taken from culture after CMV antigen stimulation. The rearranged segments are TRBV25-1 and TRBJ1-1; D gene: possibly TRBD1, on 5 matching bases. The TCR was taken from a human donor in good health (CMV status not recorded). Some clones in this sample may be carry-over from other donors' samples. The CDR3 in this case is CASKPHGGRGTEAFF. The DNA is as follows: TGTGCCAGCAAACCCCATGGGGGGAGAGGAACTGAAGCTTTCTTT.